Listed below are T cell receptor beta chains from one sample, sequenced in a study of blood T cell repertoires in COVID-19. Method: immunoSEQ multiplex PCR; TCRdb's copy keeps in-frame clones and lacks some. The sample carries about 400,000 clones, around 84% recorded once. The specimen was peripheral blood. The receptors here all came from a human donor in a cohort sampled during active COVID-19. The CDR3 runs from the conserved cysteine through the conserved F or W. The D gene is left open where the match is weak. The size field is filled for only some rows; it gives once, few, many or a size class.

J: TRBJ1-2
D: NA
size: NA
V: TRBV19
DNA: TGTGCCAGTAGTCCATCCCGGGGGAGAGGGAAATTTGATGGCTACACCTTC
CDR3: CASSPSRGRGKFDGYTF

J: TRBJ2-1
D: TRBD2
size: few
V: TRBV15
DNA: TGTGCCACCAGCAGCTTAGGACTAGCGGGGGGGATAAGCTCCTACAATGAGCAGTTCTTC
CDR3: CATSSLGLAGGISSYNEQFF

J: TRBJ1-3
D: NA
size: NA
V: TRBV5-6
DNA: TGTGCCAGCAGCTCCGGTATACCACCTGGAAACACCATATATTTT
CDR3: CASSSGIPPGNTIYF

J: TRBJ1-2
D: NA
size: NA
V: TRBV30
DNA: TGTGCCTGGAGATTAGTGCATGGCTACACCTTC
CDR3: CAWRLVHGYTF

J: TRBJ2-7
D: TRBD1
size: NA
V: TRBV4-1
DNA: TGCGCCAGCAGCCAACCGGGACAGGTCCTCTACGAGCAGTACTTC
CDR3: CASSQPGQVLYEQYF

J: TRBJ1-2
D: NA
size: NA
V: TRBV28
DNA: TGTGCCAGCAGTTTGAGGGACTATGGCTACACCTTC
CDR3: CASSLRDYGYTF

J: TRBJ1-2
D: NA
size: NA
V: TRBV9
DNA: TGTGCCAGCAGCGTAGATTGGGGGGGCGGCTACACCTTC
CDR3: CASSVDWGGGYTF

J: TRBJ2-2
D: TRBD2
size: NA
V: TRBV6-5
DNA: TGTGCCAGCAGTTACCGGTGGGGGAGGGTCACCGGGGAGCTGTTTTTT
CDR3: CASSYRWGRVTGELFF

J: TRBJ1-1
D: NA
size: NA
V: TRBV25-1
DNA: TGTGCCAGCAGCCGGACAGAGTTAGAGACTTTCTTT
CDR3: CASSRTELETFF

J: TRBJ2-7
D: NA
size: NA
V: TRBV9
DNA: TGTGCCAGCAGCCCTAGCCGGGGGAGGTCGTCCAACTACGAGCAGTACTTC
CDR3: CASSPSRGRSSNYEQYF

J: TRBJ2-4
D: NA
size: NA
V: TRBV7-8
DNA: TGTGCCAGCAGCTTAGGGGCAGGGGCGTCGAAAAACATTCAGTACTTC
CDR3: CASSLGAGASKNIQYF

J: TRBJ1-5
D: NA
size: NA
V: TRBV6-5
DNA: TGTGCCAGCAGAGGGGCAGACAATCAGCCCCAGCATTTT
CDR3: CASRGADNQPQHF

J: TRBJ2-5
D: NA
size: NA
V: TRBV30
DNA: TGTGCCTGGAGCTCGCTAGCGCGTGGGACCCAGTACTTC
CDR3: CAWSSLARGTQYF

J: TRBJ1-1
D: NA
size: NA
V: TRBV5-1
DNA: TGCGCCAGCAGCGGCGGAAACACTGAAGCTTTCTTT
CDR3: CASSGGNTEAFF

J: TRBJ2-7
D: NA
size: NA
V: TRBV20-1
DNA: TGCAGTGCTAGTCCGCGGGATCCCTACGAGCAGTACTTC
CDR3: CSASPRDPYEQYF

J: TRBJ2-7
D: TRBD2
size: NA
V: TRBV28
DNA: TGTGCCAGCAGTTTGGCTAGCGGGTTCCGCGAGCAGTACTTC
CDR3: CASSLASGFREQYF

J: TRBJ1-2
D: TRBD1
size: NA
V: TRBV19
DNA: TGTGCCAGTCGCCCAGGGGGCGCGGAGGGCTACACCTTC
CDR3: CASRPGGAEGYTF

J: TRBJ1-2
D: NA
size: NA
V: TRBV2
DNA: TGTGCCAGCAGTGAAGATCCTGGGGGCCGGGCTGGCTACACCTTC
CDR3: CASSEDPGGRAGYTF

J: TRBJ1-4
D: NA
size: NA
V: TRBV6-5
DNA: TGTGCCAGCATTAGGGGCGGGGATGAAAAACTGTTTTTT
CDR3: CASIRGGDEKLFF

J: TRBJ2-1
D: TRBD2
size: NA
V: TRBV7-2
DNA: TGTGCCAGCAGCCCCGGGACTATAGGGTCCAATGAGCAGTTCTTC
CDR3: CASSPGTIGSNEQFF

J: TRBJ1-2
D: NA
size: NA
V: TRBV28
DNA: TGTGCCAGCGGGGGAGGGAACTATGGCTACACCTTC
CDR3: CASGGGNYGYTF

J: TRBJ2-5
D: NA
size: NA
V: TRBV12-3/TRBV12-4
DNA: TGTGCCAGCAGTCCTCTTCGAGAGACCCAGTACTTC
CDR3: CASSPLRETQYF

J: TRBJ1-2
D: TRBD1
size: once
V: TRBV6-5
DNA: TGTGCCAGCAGTTACTCCCGACAGGGGGGAGGCTACACCTTC
CDR3: CASSYSRQGGGYTF

J: TRBJ2-1
D: TRBD2
size: NA
V: TRBV7-6
DNA: TGTGCCAGCAGCGGAACTAGCGGGGGGCGATACAATGAGCAGTTCTTC
CDR3: CASSGTSGGRYNEQFF

J: TRBJ1-1
D: NA
size: NA
V: TRBV27
DNA: TGTGCCAGCAGTTTAAGGGGTCCAGGGACATTCACTGAAGCTTTCTTT
CDR3: CASSLRGPGTFTEAFF

J: TRBJ2-1
D: NA
size: NA
V: TRBV12-3/TRBV12-4
DNA: TGTGCCAGCAGGCCCGGTGAGAATGAGCAGTTCTTC
CDR3: CASRPGENEQFF

J: TRBJ2-2
D: NA
size: NA
V: TRBV29-1
DNA: TGCAGCGCCGGGATCTCAAACACCGGGGAGCTGTTTTTT
CDR3: CSAGISNTGELFF

J: TRBJ1-1
D: TRBD1
size: NA
V: TRBV28
DNA: TGTGCCAGCAGTTTATGGGACAGGGGTTTAGGAGACACTGAAGCTTTCTTT
CDR3: CASSLWDRGLGDTEAFF

J: TRBJ2-4
D: NA
size: NA
V: TRBV19
DNA: TGTGCCAGTAGTATGGGAGGGCAGGGGGCCAAAAACATTCAGTACTTC
CDR3: CASSMGGQGAKNIQYF

J: TRBJ2-7
D: NA
size: NA
V: TRBV4-1
DNA: TGCGCCAGCAGCCAAGACTACGTGGAGGATCCGTACTTC
CDR3: CASSQDYVEDPYF

J: TRBJ1-6
D: TRBD1
size: NA
V: TRBV7-3
DNA: TGTGCCAGCAGCGCTACAGGGGGGAATTCACCCCTCCACTTT
CDR3: CASSATGGNSPLHF

J: TRBJ2-1
D: TRBD1
size: NA
V: TRBV2
DNA: TGTGCCAGCAGTGGAGACAGGGGGCCCTACAATGAGCAGTTCTTC
CDR3: CASSGDRGPYNEQFF

J: TRBJ2-1
D: NA
size: NA
V: TRBV9
DNA: TGTGCCAGCAGCGTTTCCAGCCTAGCGCTATACAATGAGCAGTTCTTC
CDR3: CASSVSSLALYNEQFF

J: TRBJ2-2
D: NA
size: few
V: TRBV24-1
DNA: TGTGCCACCAGTGAATCCACAGAGACCGGGGAGCTGTTTTTT
CDR3: CATSESTETGELFF

J: TRBJ2-7
D: NA
size: NA
V: TRBV19
DNA: TGTGCCAGTAGTATGTTTGCTGTGGAGGGAATAAACTACGAGCAGTACTTC
CDR3: CASSMFAVEGINYEQYF

J: TRBJ1-1
D: TRBD1
size: NA
V: TRBV6-5
DNA: TGTGCCAGCAGTTTAACAGGGGGCAGAGCTTTCTTT
CDR3: CASSLTGGRAFF

J: TRBJ2-2
D: TRBD1
size: NA
V: TRBV19
DNA: TGTGCCAGTAGTGAGCCGACAGGGGTTTACACCGGGGAGCTGTTTTTT
CDR3: CASSEPTGVYTGELFF

J: TRBJ1-1
D: NA
size: NA
V: TRBV4-2
DNA: TGTGCCAGCAGCCACATTTCTCTGAGGAACACTGAAGCTTTCTTT
CDR3: CASSHISLRNTEAFF

J: TRBJ1-2
D: NA
size: NA
V: TRBV5-1
DNA: TGCGCCAGCAGTCCCGGGGGTCGCCAGGTCTATGGCTACACCTTC
CDR3: CASSPGGRQVYGYTF

J: TRBJ1-2
D: TRBD1
size: few
V: TRBV3-1/TRBV3-2
DNA: TGTGCCAGCAGCCAAGATTCAGGGGGCGGCCGCTACACCTTC
CDR3: CASSQDSGGGRYTF

J: TRBJ1-6
D: TRBD1
size: few
V: TRBV4-2
DNA: TGTGCCAGCAACCAGGACAGGGTGGATAATTCACCCCTCCACTTT
CDR3: CASNQDRVDNSPLHF

J: TRBJ1-5
D: TRBD1
size: NA
V: TRBV5-6
DNA: TGTGCCAGCAGCTTGGGGACAGGTTCGTTGGATCAGCCCCAGCATTTT
CDR3: CASSLGTGSLDQPQHF

J: TRBJ2-5
D: NA
size: NA
V: TRBV11-2
DNA: TGTGCCAGCAGCTTAGAAATGGTGCGCGGTCCTCAAGAGACCCAGTACTTC
CDR3: CASSLEMVRGPQETQYF

J: TRBJ2-3
D: TRBD2
size: NA
V: TRBV7-2
DNA: TGTGCCAGCAGCTTAGCTTTTCCCAGCGGGGGCGGCGATACGCAGTATTTT
CDR3: CASSLAFPSGGGDTQYF

J: TRBJ1-2
D: TRBD1
size: NA
V: TRBV28
DNA: TGTGCCAGCAGGTACCGGGACAGGAGTTATGGCTACACCTTC
CDR3: CASRYRDRSYGYTF

J: TRBJ2-1
D: TRBD2
size: NA
V: TRBV7-2
DNA: TGTGCCAGCAGCTCTAGCTGGGGCGGGGGGGCGTATGAGCAGTTCTTC
CDR3: CASSSSWGGGAYEQFF

J: TRBJ2-1
D: NA
size: NA
V: TRBV7-3
DNA: TGTGCCAGCAGCTTAAGTCATACGAGCTCCTACAATGAGCAGTTCTTC
CDR3: CASSLSHTSSYNEQFF

J: TRBJ1-3
D: NA
size: NA
V: TRBV9
DNA: TGTGCCAGCAGCCCTTCCCTCCCTTCCTGGGGCAGTCAGAAGCCCGACTCTGGAAACACCATATATTTT
CDR3: CASSPSLPSWGSQKPDSGNTIYF

J: TRBJ2-2
D: NA
size: NA
V: TRBV2
DNA: TGTGCCAGCATGGGGGGGACAAAGAACACCGGGGAGCTGTTTTTT
CDR3: CASMGGTKNTGELFF

J: TRBJ1-1
D: TRBD1
size: NA
V: TRBV3-1/TRBV3-2
DNA: TGTGCCAGCAGCCCGGACAGGCTGGGGCGAGGCACTGAAGCTTTCTTT
CDR3: CASSPDRLGRGTEAFF

J: TRBJ2-7
D: NA
size: NA
V: TRBV7-3
DNA: TGTGCCACCGATCCGGGACTTTTCGCCCCCGAGCAGTACTTC
CDR3: CATDPGLFAPEQYF

J: TRBJ2-2
D: NA
size: NA
V: TRBV7-9
DNA: TGTGCCAGCAGCTTCTCCGCAGTGGTCTCCGGGGAGCTGTTTTTT
CDR3: CASSFSAVVSGELFF

J: TRBJ2-7
D: NA
size: NA
V: TRBV5-1
DNA: TGCGCCAGCAGCTTGGCTACCGGGCCGGGGGAGCAGTACTTC
CDR3: CASSLATGPGEQYF

J: TRBJ2-7
D: TRBD1
size: NA
V: TRBV9
DNA: TGTGCCAGCAGCGTTGAGGACAGGGAAATTCCCGACGAGCAGTACTTC
CDR3: CASSVEDREIPDEQYF

J: TRBJ1-1
D: TRBD1
size: NA
V: TRBV28
DNA: TGTGCCAGCAGCCCGCAGCGGGACAGGGTTGGAGCGGACACTGAAGCTTTCTTT
CDR3: CASSPQRDRVGADTEAFF

J: TRBJ2-1
D: TRBD2
size: NA
V: TRBV6-5
DNA: TGTGCCAGCAGCAAAACTAGCGGGAGGGAAAATGAGCAGTTCTTC
CDR3: CASSKTSGRENEQFF

J: TRBJ2-1
D: TRBD1
size: NA
V: TRBV29-1
DNA: TGCAGCGTTGAAAGGGACAGGGGATCCTACAATGAGCAGTTCTTC
CDR3: CSVERDRGSYNEQFF